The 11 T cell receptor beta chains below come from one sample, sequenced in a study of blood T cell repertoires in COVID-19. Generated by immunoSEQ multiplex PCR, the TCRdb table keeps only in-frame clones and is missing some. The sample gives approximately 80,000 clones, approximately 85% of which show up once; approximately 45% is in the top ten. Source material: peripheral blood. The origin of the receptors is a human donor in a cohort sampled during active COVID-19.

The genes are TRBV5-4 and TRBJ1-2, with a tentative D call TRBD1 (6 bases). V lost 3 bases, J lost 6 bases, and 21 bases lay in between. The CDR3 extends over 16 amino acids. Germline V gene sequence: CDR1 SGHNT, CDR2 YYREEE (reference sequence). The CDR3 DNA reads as TGTGCCAGCAGCTCCCGGGACATGCCCCCTGGCCATGGCTACACCTTC. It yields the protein CASSSRDMPPGHGYTF.

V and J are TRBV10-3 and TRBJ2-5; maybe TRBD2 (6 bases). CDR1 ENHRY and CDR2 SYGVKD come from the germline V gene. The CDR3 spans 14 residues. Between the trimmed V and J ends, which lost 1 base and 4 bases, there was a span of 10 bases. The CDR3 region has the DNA TGTGCCATCAGTGAGTTACTGGGGGGAGAGACCCAGTACTTC. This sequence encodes CAISELLGGETQYF.

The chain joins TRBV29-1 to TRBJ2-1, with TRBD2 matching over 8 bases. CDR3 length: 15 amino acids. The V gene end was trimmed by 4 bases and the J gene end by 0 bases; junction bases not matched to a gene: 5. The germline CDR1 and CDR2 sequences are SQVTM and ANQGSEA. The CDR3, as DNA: TGCAGCGTTGTGAGCGGGAGTTACTCCTACAATGAGCAGTTCTTC. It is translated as CSVVSGSYSYNEQFF.

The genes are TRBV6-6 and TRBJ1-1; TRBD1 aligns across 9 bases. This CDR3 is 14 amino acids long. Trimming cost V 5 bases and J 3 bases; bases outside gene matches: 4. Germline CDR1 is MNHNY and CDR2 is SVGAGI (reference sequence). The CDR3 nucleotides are TGTGCCAGCAGTGTAGGGACAGGGTACACTGAAGCTTTCTTT. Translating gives CASSVGTGYTEAFF.

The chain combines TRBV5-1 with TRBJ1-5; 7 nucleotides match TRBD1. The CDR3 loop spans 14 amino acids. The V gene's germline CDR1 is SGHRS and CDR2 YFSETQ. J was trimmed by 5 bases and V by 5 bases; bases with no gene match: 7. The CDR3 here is CASRPDRTDQPQHF. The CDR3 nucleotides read TGCGCCAGCAGGCCGGACAGGACAGATCAGCCCCAGCATTTT.

The CDR3 bases are TGTGCCAGCAGCTCTCGCTCGAACTATGAGCAGTTCTTC. The encoded protein is CASSSRSNYEQFF. The gene calls are TRBV7-3 and TRBJ2-1, with D uncertain. Trimming pared 4 bases from V and 8 bases from J, leaving 12 bases between. The CDR3 covers 13 residues. Germline V gives CDR1 SGHTA, CDR2 FQGTGA.

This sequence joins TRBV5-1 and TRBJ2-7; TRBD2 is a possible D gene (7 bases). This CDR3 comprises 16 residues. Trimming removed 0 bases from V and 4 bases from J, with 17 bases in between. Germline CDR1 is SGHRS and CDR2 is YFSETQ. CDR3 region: CASSLGLAGALYEQYF. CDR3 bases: TGCGCCAGCAGCTTGGGCTTGGCGGGGGCTCTTTACGAGCAGTACTTC.

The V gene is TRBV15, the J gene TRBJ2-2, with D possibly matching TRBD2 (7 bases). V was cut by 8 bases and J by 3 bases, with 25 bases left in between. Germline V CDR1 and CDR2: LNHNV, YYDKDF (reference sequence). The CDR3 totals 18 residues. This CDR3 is CATDDNFGGQHYTGELFF. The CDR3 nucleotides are TGTGCCACCGACGACAACTTCGGGGGGCAACACTACACCGGGGAGCTGTTTTTT.

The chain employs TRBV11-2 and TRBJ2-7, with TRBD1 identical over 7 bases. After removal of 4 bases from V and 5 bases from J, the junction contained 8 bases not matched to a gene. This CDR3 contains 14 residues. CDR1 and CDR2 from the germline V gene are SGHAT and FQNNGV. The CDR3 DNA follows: TGTGCCAGCAGCTCTAAACAGGGGCGGAACGAGCAGTACTTC. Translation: CASSSKQGRNEQYF.

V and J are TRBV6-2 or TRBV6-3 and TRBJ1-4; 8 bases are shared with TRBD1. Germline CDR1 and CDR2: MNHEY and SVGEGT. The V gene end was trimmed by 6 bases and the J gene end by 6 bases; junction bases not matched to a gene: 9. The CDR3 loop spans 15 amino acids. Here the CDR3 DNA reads TGTGCCAGCAGCATCCGGACAGGGTGGGATGAAAAACTGTTTTTT. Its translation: CASSIRTGWDEKLFF.

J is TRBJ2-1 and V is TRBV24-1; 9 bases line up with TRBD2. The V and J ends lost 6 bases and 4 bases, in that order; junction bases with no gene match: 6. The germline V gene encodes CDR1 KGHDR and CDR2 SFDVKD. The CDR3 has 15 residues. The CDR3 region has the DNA TGTGCCACCAGTCGTAGCGGGGGCCCTTACAATGAGCAGTTCTTC. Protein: CATSRSGGPYNEQFF.